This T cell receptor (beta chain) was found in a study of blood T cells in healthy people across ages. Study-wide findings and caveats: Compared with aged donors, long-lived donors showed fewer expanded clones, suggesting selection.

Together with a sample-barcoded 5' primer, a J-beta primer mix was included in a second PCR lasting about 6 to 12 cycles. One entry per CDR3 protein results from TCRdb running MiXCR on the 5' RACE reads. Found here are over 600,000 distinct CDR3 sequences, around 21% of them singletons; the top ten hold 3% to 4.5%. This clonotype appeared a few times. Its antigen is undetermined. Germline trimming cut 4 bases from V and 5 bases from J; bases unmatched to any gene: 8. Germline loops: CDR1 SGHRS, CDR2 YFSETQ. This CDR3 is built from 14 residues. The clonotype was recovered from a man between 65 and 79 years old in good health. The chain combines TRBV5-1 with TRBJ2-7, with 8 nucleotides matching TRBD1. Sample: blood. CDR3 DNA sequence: TGCGCCAGCAGCAGGGACAGGTCTTGGGACGAGCAGTACTTC. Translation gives CASSRDRSWDEQYF.